One and the same sample provided the 16 T cell receptor beta chains below, sequenced in a study of CD8 T cells in ankylosing spondylitis. Via MiXCR, TCRdb re-called the 5' RACE reads, giving one row per CDR3 protein. The sample comprises 85,000 to 100,000 distinct CDR3 sequences, around 10% of which are singletons, and 5.1% rests with the top ten. Material for sequencing was blood, either unsorted or a sorted T cell fraction (not recorded which). These receptors originate from a male donor with ankylosing spondylitis or in good health (not recorded which).

This clonotype was observed many times. The rearrangement links TRBV5-1 to TRBJ2-7; perhaps TRBD2 as D (7 bases). Germline V gene sequence: CDR1 SGHRS, CDR2 YFSETQ. V was clipped by 2 bases and J by 2 bases, with 14 bases between them. CDR3 size: 15 residues. This CDR3 is CASSFGGGQTYEQYF. The CDR3 DNA follows: TGCGCCAGCAGCTTTGGGGGGGGGCAAACCTACGAGCAGTACTTC. The complete variable domain, with remaining parts taken from reference TRBV5-1 and TRBJ2-7, reads KAGVTQTPRYLIKTRGQQVTLSCSPISGHRSVSWYQQTPGQGLQFLFEYFSETQRNKGNFPGRFSGRQFSNSRSEMNVSTLELGDSALYLCASSFGGGQTYEQYFGPGTRLTVT.

This clonotype was counted at least ten times. CDR3: CASSDWGGQPQHF. The CDR3 nucleotides read TGTGCCAGCAGTGATTGGGGCGGGCAGCCCCAGCATTTT. The V call is TRBV2, the J call TRBJ1-5; D possibly corresponds to TRBD1 (5 bases). CDR1 is SNHLY and CDR2 is FYNNEI in the germline V gene. The CDR3 spans 13 residues. V dropped 3 bases and J dropped 7 bases, with 10 bases sitting between them.

This clonotype was recorded many times. The chain employs TRBV27 and TRBJ2-3, with 8 positions matching TRBD2. Germline CDR1 MNHEY, CDR2 SMNVEV (reference sequence). The CDR3 sequence is 15 residues long. Unmatched junction bases numbered 9, after V lost 6 bases and J lost 4 bases. CDR3 loop: CASRVSGKRADTQYF. The CDR3 bases are TGTGCCAGCAGAGTTAGCGGGAAGAGAGCAGATACGCAGTATTTT.

This clonotype was counted many times. The chain links TRBV28 to TRBJ1-4; 7 positions match TRBD1. With 5 bases clipped from V and 6 bases from J, the junction kept 9 bases outside the gene matches. There are 15 residues in the CDR3. Germline V CDR1 and CDR2: MDHEN, SYDVKM. CDR3 protein: CASSTVGTADEKLFF. CDR3 sequence (DNA): TGTGCCAGCAGTACCGTCGGGACAGCTGATGAAAAACTGTTTTTT.

This clonotype came up a few times. The chain uses TRBV7-9 and TRBJ1-2, with 9 nucleotides matching TRBD1. This CDR3 has 15 amino acids. The V gene end was trimmed by 5 bases and the J gene end by 0 bases; junction bases not matched to a gene: 4. Germline V gives CDR1 SEHNR, CDR2 FQNEAQ (reference sequence). The CDR3 loop is CASSPTGGANYGYTF. The CDR3 DNA reads TGTGCCAGCAGCCCGACAGGGGGAGCTAACTATGGCTACACCTTC.

The chain links TRBV7-9 to TRBJ2-3; 8 bases fit TRBD2. J was trimmed by 5 bases and V by 3 bases; bases with no gene match: 4. Germline values: CDR1 SEHNR, CDR2 FQNEAQ (reference sequence). The CDR3 contains 14 residues. CDR3: CASSFAGGQDTQYF. The CDR3, as DNA: TGTGCCAGCAGCTTTGCGGGGGGCCAAGATACGCAGTATTTT.

This clonotype was seen ten or more times. V is TRBV19 and J is TRBJ2-1, with TRBD1 identical over 9 bases. Germline CDR1 and CDR2: LNHDA and SQIVND (reference sequence). The CDR3 loop spans 15 amino acids. After removal of 5 bases from V and 3 bases from J, the junction contained 5 bases not matched to a gene. The CDR3: CASSSRDRVYNEQFF. CDR3 sequence (DNA): TGTGCCAGTAGTTCCCGGGACAGGGTCTACAATGAGCAGTTCTTC.

On this clonotype: A much larger clonotype is one base distant, so this may be a read error. This chain uses TRBV6-1 with TRBJ1-1; D not resolved. Per the germline V gene, CDR1 is MNHNS and CDR2 is SASEGT. This CDR3 spans 11 amino acids. The CDR3 DNA is TGTGTCAGCAGTGGTGGACGTGTAGCTTTCTTT. Amino acid sequence: CVSSGGRVAFF.

This clonotype was observed many times. The rearrangement uses TRBV10-3 and TRBJ2-3, with a possible D match to TRBD1 (5 bases). CDR1 and CDR2 from the germline V gene are ENHRY and SYGVKD. The CDR3 spans 14 residues. Trimming removed 4 bases at V and 0 bases at J, with 8 bases between. CDR3 loop: CAISGYRSTDTQYF. As DNA, the CDR3 is TGTGCCATCAGTGGGTACAGGAGCACAGATACGCAGTATTTT.

The rearrangement links TRBV5-1 to TRBJ2-2; 7 positions match TRBD1. The CDR3 is 16 amino acids. J gave up 4 bases and V 4 bases, and 10 bases lay outside the gene matches. Germline V CDR1 and CDR2: SGHRS, YFSETQ. The CDR3 coding sequence is TGCGCCAGCAGCCAGGACAGGTTTGGGAGCACCGGGGAGCTGTTTTTT. Protein product: CASSQDRFGSTGELFF.

This clonotype was recorded a few times. This chain uses TRBV7-9 with TRBJ2-7; perhaps TRBD2 as D (6 bases). Trimming shortened V by 2 bases and J by 1 base, and 15 bases separated the two germline ends. The CDR3 spans 16 residues. Germline V CDR1 and CDR2: SEHNR, FQNEAQ (reference sequence). CDR3 sequence: CASSLIRGTLSYEQYF. CDR3 nucleotide sequence: TGTGCCAGCAGCTTAATTCGGGGGACCCTGTCCTACGAGCAGTACTTC.

This clonotype was seen repeatedly, ten times or more. V gene TRBV7-8 combines with J gene TRBJ1-6; no reliable D call. The CDR3 runs 14 residues. Trimming removed 5 bases at V and 7 bases at J, with 12 bases between. Germline loops: CDR1 SGHVS, CDR2 FQNEAQ. This chain's CDR3 is CASSPKGLNSPLHF. The CDR3 nucleotides read TGTGCCAGCAGCCCGAAAGGGTTGAATTCACCCCTCCACTTT.

Many counts were recorded for this clonotype. The chain employs TRBV25-1 and TRBJ2-3; D is ambiguous. Trimming left V 0 bases short and J 5 bases short, with 9 bases between. This CDR3 has 14 amino acids. Germline-derived CDR1 and CDR2 are MGHDK and SYGVNS. CDR3 DNA: TGTGCCAGCAGTGAATACACCCCAGTAGATACGCAGTATTTT. Translating gives CASSEYTPVDTQYF.

About this clonotype itself: A much larger clone lies one base from this, so it may be a read error. The chain combines TRBV5-5 with TRBJ2-5, with TRBD2 matching 7 bases. Germline CDR1 and CDR2: SGHKS and YYEKEE (reference sequence). The CDR3 length is 16 residues. CDR3 region: CVSSFSPSGYGETQYF. CDR3 sequence (DNA): TGTGTCAGCAGCTTTAGTCCTAGCGGTTATGGGGAGACCCAGTACTTC.

This clonotype was recorded many times. The chain couples TRBV29-1 to TRBJ1-3; weak D call: TRBD1 (5 bases). The V gene's germline CDR1 is SQVTM and CDR2 ANQGSEA. V lost 3 bases and J lost 4, with 13 bases in between. The CDR3 sequence is 14 residues long. The chain's CDR3 is CSVDPQGRGNTIYF. As DNA, the CDR3 is TGCAGCGTTGATCCGCAGGGACGAGGAAACACCATATATTTT.

This clonotype was observed at least ten times. The gene calls are TRBV6-6 and TRBJ1-4; D is ambiguous. CDR1 and CDR2 (germline): MNHNY, SVGAGI (reference sequence). This CDR3 spans 13 amino acids. V was pared by 6 bases and J by 7 bases, with 12 bases between. The CDR3 region is CASSQVSLEKLFF. The CDR3 bases are TGTGCCAGCAGCCAGGTCTCCCTTGAAAAACTGTTTTTT.